These T cell receptor beta chains were read from a single sample in a study of regulatory T cells in long-lasting Graves disease. One entry per CDR3 protein, called by TCRdb with MiXCR from the multiplex PCR reads. The sample includes 240,000 or so distinct CDR3 sequences, 20% to 25% seen only once; the top ten take roughly 13%. The sequencing used peripheral blood mononuclear cells (PBMCs), collected at new diagnosis, from a patient treated with antithyroid drugs. The receptor set was obtained from a female donor with Graves disease. CDR3s include the opening cysteine and the closing phenylalanine or tryptophan. Each record gives: CDR3 protein, CDR3 DNA, clone size, V gene, J gene, D gene. A D gene is named only where the DNA matches it firmly. Rows give clone size only sometimes, using once, few, many, or a class for an expanded clone.

CDR3aa: CASSSRLGQGGYNEQFF
CDR3nt: TGTGCCAGCAGCTCAAGGCTGGGACAGGGTGGGTACAATGAGCAGTTCTTC
abundance: many
v_gene: TRBV7-3
j_gene: TRBJ2-1
d_gene: TRBD1

CDR3aa: CASSQSRGQGARGAISTDTQYF
CDR3nt: TGCGCCAGCAGCCAGAGTAGGGGCCAAGGAGCTCGGGGGGCTATAAGCACAGATACGCAGTATTTT
abundance: many
v_gene: TRBV4-1
j_gene: TRBJ2-3
d_gene: NA

CDR3aa: CASGSRDRAYYEQYF
CDR3nt: TGTGCTAGTGGTTCGCGGGACAGGGCTTACTACGAGCAGTACTTC
abundance: many
v_gene: TRBV12-5
j_gene: TRBJ2-7
d_gene: TRBD1

CDR3aa: CASRGARQGLNTEAFF
CDR3nt: TGTGCCAGCAGGGGGGCTAGACAGGGGCTGAACACTGAAGCTTTCTTT
abundance: many
v_gene: TRBV7-9
j_gene: TRBJ1-1
d_gene: TRBD1

CDR3aa: CASSPNMNTEAFF
CDR3nt: TGTGCCAGCTCACCCAACATGAACACTGAAGCTTTCTTT
abundance: NA
v_gene: TRBV18
j_gene: TRBJ1-1
d_gene: NA

CDR3aa: CASSYGTPGQAYGYTF
CDR3nt: TGTGCCAGCAGTTACGGAACCCCGGGACAGGCCTATGGCTACACCTTC
abundance: NA
v_gene: TRBV6-9
j_gene: TRBJ1-2
d_gene: TRBD1

CDR3aa: CASSQESSVQETQYF
CDR3nt: TGTGCCAGCAGCCAAGAATCTAGCGTGCAAGAGACCCAGTACTTC
abundance: many
v_gene: TRBV4-2
j_gene: TRBJ2-5
d_gene: NA

CDR3aa: CASSLVDQPQHF
CDR3nt: TGTGCCAGCAGTTTAGTTGATCAGCCCCAGCATTTT
abundance: many
v_gene: TRBV28
j_gene: TRBJ1-5
d_gene: NA

CDR3aa: CASSTNRDRGQETQYF
CDR3nt: TGCGCCAGCAGCACGAACCGGGACAGGGGGCAAGAGACCCAGTACTTC
abundance: many
v_gene: TRBV5-1
j_gene: TRBJ2-5
d_gene: TRBD1

CDR3aa: CASSIAGTGSSPLHF
CDR3nt: TGTGCCAGTAGTATAGCTGGGACAGGGTCTTCACCCCTCCACTTT
abundance: NA
v_gene: TRBV19
j_gene: TRBJ1-6
d_gene: TRBD1

CDR3aa: CASSQGPPGTPQGHTEAFF
CDR3nt: TGCGCCAGCAGCCAAGGTCCACCCGGGACACCCCAGGGCCACACTGAAGCTTTCTTT
abundance: NA
v_gene: TRBV4-3
j_gene: TRBJ1-1
d_gene: NA

CDR3aa: CASNPGQGARGYTF
CDR3nt: TGTGCCAGCAACCCGGGACAGGGGGCGAGGGGCTACACCTTC
abundance: NA
v_gene: TRBV7-2
j_gene: TRBJ1-2
d_gene: TRBD1

CDR3aa: CASSLGAGTSGKFNNEQFF
CDR3nt: TGCGCCAGCAGCTTGGGTGCCGGGACTAGCGGGAAGTTTAACAATGAGCAGTTCTTC
abundance: NA
v_gene: TRBV5-1
j_gene: TRBJ2-1
d_gene: TRBD2

CDR3aa: CASSYRVSYEQYF
CDR3nt: TGTGCCAGCAGCTACAGGGTCTCCTACGAGCAGTACTTC
abundance: many
v_gene: TRBV6-2/TRBV6-3
j_gene: TRBJ2-7
d_gene: NA

CDR3aa: CASSLALGGELFF
CDR3nt: TGTGCCAGCAGCTTGGCCTTAGGGGGGGAGCTGTTTTTT
abundance: many
v_gene: TRBV5-1
j_gene: TRBJ2-2
d_gene: NA

CDR3aa: CASPLLAGVPRFSTDTQYF
CDR3nt: TGTGCCAGCCCGCTATTAGCGGGGGTCCCCAGGTTCAGCACAGATACGCAGTATTTT
abundance: many
v_gene: TRBV5-8
j_gene: TRBJ2-3
d_gene: TRBD2

CDR3aa: CAWSSGSSYNEQFF
CDR3nt: TGTGCCTGGAGCAGCGGGAGCTCCTACAATGAGCAGTTCTTC
abundance: NA
v_gene: TRBV30
j_gene: TRBJ2-1
d_gene: TRBD2

CDR3aa: CASSHGARLSEAFF
CDR3nt: TGTGCCAGCAGCCACGGAGCAAGACTCTCTGAAGCTTTCTTT
abundance: NA
v_gene: TRBV6-2/TRBV6-3
j_gene: TRBJ1-1
d_gene: NA

CDR3aa: CASKALPGHNTGELFF
CDR3nt: TGTGCCAGCAAGGCCCTCCCGGGACATAACACCGGGGAGCTGTTTTTT
abundance: NA
v_gene: TRBV6-2/TRBV6-3
j_gene: TRBJ2-2
d_gene: NA

CDR3aa: CASSLQGKNTEAFF
CDR3nt: TGTGCCAGCAGCTTACAGGGAAAGAACACTGAAGCTTTCTTT
abundance: many
v_gene: TRBV7-3
j_gene: TRBJ1-1
d_gene: NA

CDR3aa: CASIRQGKGGELFF
CDR3nt: TGTGCCAGCATCAGACAGGGAAAGGGCGGGGAGCTGTTTTTT
abundance: many
v_gene: TRBV2
j_gene: TRBJ2-2
d_gene: TRBD1

CDR3aa: CSVRQGNYGYTF
CDR3nt: TGCAGCGTCCGGCAGGGCAACTATGGCTACACCTTC
abundance: NA
v_gene: TRBV29-1
j_gene: TRBJ1-2
d_gene: NA

CDR3aa: CASSYAGHAGANVLTF
CDR3nt: TGTGCCAGCAGTTACGCCGGACATGCCGGGGCCAACGTCCTGACTTTC
abundance: NA
v_gene: TRBV6-2/TRBV6-3
j_gene: TRBJ2-6
d_gene: NA

CDR3aa: CASSQVSTVLSLHF
CDR3nt: TGCGCCAGCAGCCAAGTGTCCACAGTTTTGTCCCTCCACTTT
abundance: NA
v_gene: TRBV4-1
j_gene: TRBJ1-6
d_gene: NA

CDR3aa: CASSEAPRPGANVLTF
CDR3nt: TGTGCCAGCAGTGAAGCGCCCCGCCCTGGGGCCAACGTCCTGACTTTC
abundance: NA
v_gene: TRBV6-1
j_gene: TRBJ2-6
d_gene: NA

CDR3aa: CASSYDRGGYTF
CDR3nt: TGTGCCAGCAGCTATGACAGGGGCGGCTACACCTTC
abundance: many
v_gene: TRBV13
j_gene: TRBJ1-2
d_gene: TRBD1

CDR3aa: CASNSLQGNTDTQYF
CDR3nt: TGTGCCAGTAATAGCTTACAGGGGAACACAGATACGCAGTATTTT
abundance: few
v_gene: TRBV19
j_gene: TRBJ2-3
d_gene: TRBD1

CDR3aa: CASSYTGARTNYGYTF
CDR3nt: TGTGCCAGCAGTTACACAGGGGCACGTACTAACTATGGCTACACCTTC
abundance: many
v_gene: TRBV6-9
j_gene: TRBJ1-2
d_gene: TRBD1

CDR3aa: CASHRGGAGKKNTEAFF
CDR3nt: TGTGCCAGCCACCGAGGGGGGGCAGGGAAAAAAAACACTGAAGCTTTCTTT
abundance: many
v_gene: TRBV7-2
j_gene: TRBJ1-1
d_gene: NA

CDR3aa: CATSTPGQKNTEAFF
CDR3nt: TGTGCCACCAGCACCCCGGGACAGAAGAACACTGAAGCTTTCTTT
abundance: many
v_gene: TRBV15
j_gene: TRBJ1-1
d_gene: TRBD1

CDR3aa: CSGGGAGARRGETQYF
CDR3nt: TGCAGCGGAGGTGGAGCGGGGGCCCGTAGGGGAGAGACCCAGTACTTC
abundance: many
v_gene: TRBV29-1
j_gene: TRBJ2-5
d_gene: TRBD2

CDR3aa: CSAREPAGGDPQETQYF
CDR3nt: TGCAGTGCTAGAGAACCAGCGGGGGGAGACCCCCAAGAGACCCAGTACTTC
abundance: NA
v_gene: TRBV20-1
j_gene: TRBJ2-5
d_gene: TRBD2

CDR3aa: CSARGEGAGIQPQHF
CDR3nt: TGCAGTGCTAGAGGGGAGGGGGCAGGGATTCAGCCCCAGCATTTT
abundance: few
v_gene: TRBV20-1
j_gene: TRBJ1-5
d_gene: TRBD1

CDR3aa: CASSFAGPAYNEQFF
CDR3nt: TGTGCCAGCAGTTTCGCGGGACCTGCCTACAATGAGCAGTTCTTC
abundance: once
v_gene: TRBV27
j_gene: TRBJ2-1
d_gene: NA

CDR3aa: CASSPTGRNQPQHF
CDR3nt: TGTGCCAGCAGTCCGACGGGCCGAAATCAGCCCCAGCATTTT
abundance: many
v_gene: TRBV12-3/TRBV12-4
j_gene: TRBJ1-5
d_gene: NA

CDR3aa: CASSLNTDANNEQFF
CDR3nt: TGTGCCAGCAGCTTAAACACTGACGCCAACAATGAGCAGTTCTTC
abundance: many
v_gene: TRBV11-3
j_gene: TRBJ2-1
d_gene: NA

CDR3aa: CASSAGLAGALSYEQYF
CDR3nt: TGTGCCAGCAGCGCGGGACTAGCGGGGGCCCTCTCCTACGAGCAGTACTTC
abundance: many
v_gene: TRBV11-1
j_gene: TRBJ2-7
d_gene: TRBD2

CDR3aa: CASSLELGYEQYF
CDR3nt: TGTGCCAGCAGCTTAGAGCTAGGGTACGAGCAGTACTTC
abundance: few
v_gene: TRBV11-3
j_gene: TRBJ2-7
d_gene: NA

CDR3aa: CASNRDRAASGANVLTF
CDR3nt: TGCGCCAGCAACAGGGACCGGGCCGCCTCTGGGGCCAACGTCCTGACTTTC
abundance: many
v_gene: TRBV5-1
j_gene: TRBJ2-6
d_gene: NA

CDR3aa: CASSMSGETQYF
CDR3nt: TGTGCCAGTAGTATGTCCGGAGAGACCCAGTACTTC
abundance: many
v_gene: TRBV19
j_gene: TRBJ2-5
d_gene: NA

CDR3aa: CAAGTGRSTGEMFF
CDR3nt: TGTGCCGCGGGGACAGGGAGGAGCACCGGGGAGATGTTTTTT
abundance: NA
v_gene: TRBV3-1
j_gene: TRBJ2-2
d_gene: TRBD1

CDR3aa: CASSPWTGAGNEKLFF
CDR3nt: TGTGCCAGCAGCCCCTGGACAGGGGCTGGAAATGAAAAACTGTTTTTT
abundance: few
v_gene: TRBV7-9
j_gene: TRBJ1-4
d_gene: TRBD1

CDR3aa: CASSIVGGYSNQPQHF
CDR3nt: TGTGCCAGTAGTATAGTAGGCGGCTATAGCAATCAGCCCCAGCATTTT
abundance: NA
v_gene: TRBV19
j_gene: TRBJ1-5
d_gene: NA

CDR3aa: CASSYVLRTDQINEKLFF
CDR3nt: TGTGCCAGCAGTTACGTCCTCCGGACAGACCAGATAAATGAAAAACTGTTTTTT
abundance: few
v_gene: TRBV6-5
j_gene: TRBJ1-4
d_gene: NA

CDR3aa: CASRYRDSRVNIQCF
CDR3nt: TGTGCCAGCAGGTACAGGGATTCTCGGGTGAACATTCAGTGCTTC
abundance: few
v_gene: TRBV5-5
j_gene: TRBJ2-4
d_gene: NA